The clone carrying this T cell receptor beta chain was observed a handful of times. The target antigen is unknown. This entry belongs to a study of response to subunit inactivated influenza vaccine. MiXCR, applied by TCRdb to the RT-PCR reads, yields one record per CDR3 protein. This sample has under 550,000 distinct CDR3 sequences; roughly 7.6% occur once, and the top ten carry around 14%. Trimming left V 5 bases short and J 0 bases short, with 7 bases between. The germline gives CDR1 SQVTM, CDR2 ANQGSEA. This CDR3 is 12 amino acids long. Study results and limitations: Authors suggested each seasonal flu vaccination may recruit only limited numbers of new T cells.

The TCR sequence derives from a man aged 45 to 70 who received an inactivated influenza vaccine. The chain combines TRBV29-1 with TRBJ1-1; D call uncertain. The specimen was PBMCs from blood, collected around 25 months after vaccination. The CDR3 DNA follows: TGCAGCGTTATAGGCTTGAACACTGAAGCTTTCTTT. This gives the protein CSVIGLNTEAFF.